These 24 T cell receptor beta chains were all obtained from the same sample, sequenced in a study of blood T cell repertoires in COVID-19. Clones were read by immunoSEQ multiplex PCR, and TCRdb kept only the in-frame ones, dropping some. This table holds over 75,000 clones, 75% to 90% found once. The material sequenced was peripheral blood. These receptors came from a human donor in a cohort sampled during active COVID-19.

The V call is TRBV4-2, the J call TRBJ2-5; perhaps TRBD2 as D (6 bases). The CDR3 is made up of 14 amino acids. Germline V lookup: CDR1 LGHNA, CDR2 YNFKEQ. V shed 4 bases and J shed 3 bases, with 12 bases lying between them. The CDR3 coding sequence is TGTGCCAGCAGCCGGTCCGGCGGGGAAGAGACCCAGTACTTC. Amino acids: CASSRSGGEETQYF.

The genes are TRBV24-1 and TRBJ2-5; tentatively, D is TRBD2 (6 bases). Germline loops: CDR1 KGHDR, CDR2 SFDVKD. The CDR3 runs to 15 residues. Trimming removed 4 bases at V and 5 bases at J, with 16 bases between. CDR3 DNA sequence: TGTGCCACCAGTGACCCTTCCGGGGCGGGGGAGACCCAGTACTTC. Its translation is CATSDPSGAGETQYF.

The chain employs TRBV28 and TRBJ1-3; D gene ambiguous. The germline V and J ends were trimmed by 5 bases and 0 bases, with 14 bases remaining between them. The CDR3 has 16 amino acids. Germline assignment: CDR1 MDHEN and CDR2 SYDVKM. The CDR3, as DNA: TGTGCCAGCAGTGGCCGACTGCAATCCTCTGGAAACACCATATATTTT. Protein product: CASSGRLQSSGNTIYF.

V and J are TRBV7-2 and TRBJ2-7, with D unclear. The length of the CDR3 is 12 residues. V was shortened by 1 base and J by 3 bases, with 4 bases between the two germline ends. CDR1 and CDR2 from the germline V gene are SGHTA and FQGNSA. The CDR3 DNA is TGTGCCAGCAGCTTAGTCATCTACGAGCAGTACTTC. Its protein product is CASSLVIYEQYF. The whole variable domain, filled in from reference TRBV7-2 and TRBJ2-7, reads GAGVSQSPSNKVTEKGKDVELRCDPISGHTALYWYRQSLGQGLEFLIYFQGNSAPDKSGLPSDRFSAERTGGSVSTLTIQRTQQEDSAVYLCASSLVIYEQYFGPGTRLTVT.

As for this clone: This likely came from a read error, as a far larger clone is one base away. The genes are TRBV5-5 and TRBJ2-1, with D perhaps matching TRBD2 (7 bases). The CDR3 runs 14 residues. The V end was cut by 4 bases, the J end by 6 bases, with 14 bases between. In germline, CDR1 is SGHKS, CDR2 YYEKEE (reference sequence). The CDR3 DNA reads TGTGCCAGCAGCGTGGGGGGGCAGGGCAATGAGCAGTTCTTC. Amino acid sequence: CASSVGGQGNEQFF.

V gene TRBV7-9 combines with J gene TRBJ1-1; D uncertain. Germline loops: CDR1 SEHNR, CDR2 FQNEAQ (reference sequence). The V end lost 0 bases, the J end lost 1 base, and 6 bases lay between the germline ends. The CDR3 has 14 residues. The CDR3 bases are TGTGCCAGCAGCTTAGCGAGGGAGAACACTGAAGCTTTCTTT. Translation: CASSLARENTEAFF.

The V gene is TRBV30, the J gene TRBJ2-2, with D perhaps matching TRBD1 (6 bases). CDR3 length: 13 residues. V lost 2 bases and J 6 bases, leaving 10 bases between the germline ends. Germline lookup yields CDR1 GTSNPN and CDR2 SVGIG (reference sequence). CDR3 sequence: CAWSKRGSGELFF. Written as DNA, the CDR3 is TGTGCCTGGAGTAAGAGGGGGTCCGGGGAGCTGTTTTTT.

The chain links TRBV30 to TRBJ2-3; possibly TRBD2 for D (7 bases). The germline gives CDR1 GTSNPN, CDR2 SVGIG (reference sequence). The ends were cut back, 2 bases at V and 4 bases at J, with 13 bases in the middle. The CDR3 has 14 residues. This CDR3 reads CAWSLGGGADTQYF. The CDR3 bases are TGTGCCTGGAGTTTGGGAGGGGGGGCAGATACGCAGTATTTT.

The chain couples TRBV6-5 to TRBJ2-1, with 10 bases lining up with TRBD2. V gave up 10 bases and J gave up 2 bases; unmatched junction bases: 5. Per germline, CDR1 MNHEY and CDR2 SVGAGI. The CDR3 has 14 residues. The CDR3 loop reads CATYSGRAYNEQFF. The CDR3 DNA is TGTGCCACCTACAGCGGGAGGGCCTACAATGAGCAGTTCTTC.

This chain uses TRBV13 with TRBJ2-1, with 7 bases matching TRBD1. CDR1 is PRHDT, CDR2 FYEKMQ, per germline (reference sequence). V dropped 2 bases and J dropped 4; count of bases not matched to a gene: 11. This CDR3 spans 17 amino acids. The CDR3 coding sequence is TGTGCCAGCAGCTTACTGACCGACAGGGAGAGATACAATGAGCAGTTCTTC. It translates to CASSLLTDRERYNEQFF.

This chain links TRBV2 with TRBJ2-1; 15 nucleotides align to TRBD2. The CDR3 spans 18 residues. CDR1 is SNHLY and CDR2 is FYNNEI in the germline V gene. Trimming took 1 base from V and 2 from J; bases not matched to a gene: 3. CDR3 nucleotide sequence: TGTGCCAGCAGTGAAGGGACTAGCGGGGGGGCCGCCTACAATGAGCAGTTCTTC. Translation gives CASSEGTSGGAAYNEQFF.

The V call is TRBV28, the J call TRBJ2-2; the D gene is possibly TRBD2 (5 bases). V lost 8 bases to trimming and J lost 0 bases, with 7 bases between them. The CDR3 is 13 residues long. Germline V gives CDR1 MDHEN, CDR2 SYDVKM. The CDR3 coding sequence is TGTGCCAGCGAGGGAACGAACACCGGGGAGCTGTTTTTT. This sequence encodes CASEGTNTGELFF.

V is TRBV30 and J is TRBJ1-2, with 9 bases that match TRBD1. CDR1 is GTSNPN and CDR2 is SVGIG in the germline V gene (reference sequence). CDR3 length: 15 amino acids. V trimming: 1 base; J trimming: 10 bases; junction bases outside the gene matches: 13. The CDR3 DNA follows: TGTGCCTGGAGTGGTCCCGGGAGGGGACAGGGAGACTACACCTTC. It encodes CAWSGPGRGQGDYTF.

This clone was observed a single time. V and J are TRBV5-1 and TRBJ2-7, with 8 bases lining up with TRBD1. The germline CDR1 and CDR2 sequences are SGHRS and YFSETQ. The V and J ends lost 0 bases and 3 bases, in that order; junction bases with no gene match: 2. CDR3 length equals 14 residues. CDR3 in amino acids: CASSLGGQGYEQYF. CDR3 DNA: TGCGCCAGCAGCTTGGGTGGACAGGGCTACGAGCAGTACTTC.

This clone was detected many times. The chain joins TRBV28 to TRBJ2-2; D is ambiguous. The CDR3 is 14 amino acids. Germline V gives CDR1 MDHEN, CDR2 SYDVKM. V was pared by 2 bases and J by 3 bases, with 7 bases between. CDR3 sequence (DNA): TGTGCCAGCAGTTTAGGGCTTGACACCGGGGAGCTGTTTTTT. Its protein product is CASSLGLDTGELFF.

V and J are TRBV19 and TRBJ1-1; D might be TRBD1 (6 bases). This CDR3 spans 17 amino acids. V lost 5 bases and J 1 base, leaving 20 bases between the germline ends. Looked up from germline, CDR1 is LNHDA and CDR2 is SQIVND (reference sequence). Here the CDR3 DNA reads TGTGCCAGTAGTTCCCCCCGGACAGACTCAAGGAACACTGAAGCTTTCTTT. It translates to CASSSPRTDSRNTEAFF.

This rearrangement joins TRBV5-3 to TRBJ1-4, with TRBD1 identical over 8 bases. TRBV5-3 is annotated as an ORF whose role is uncertain. The J segment lost 7 bases and the V segment lost 3 bases, leaving 11 bases of the junction unmatched. The CDR3 length is 16 residues. The CDR3 sequence is CARSSGQGVFGEKLFF. CDR3 nucleotide sequence: TGTGCCAGAAGCTCTGGACAGGGTGTTTTTGGTGAAAAACTGTTTTTT.

The V call is TRBV6-1, the J call TRBJ2-7; D call uncertain. CDR1 is MNHNS and CDR2 is SASEGT in the germline V gene. V was trimmed by 2 bases and J by 2 bases, leaving 7 bases between them. The CDR3 runs 13 residues. CDR3 bases: TGTGCCAGCAGTGAACACAGAGCCTACGAGCAGTACTTC. Encoded protein: CASSEHRAYEQYF.

The V gene is TRBV2, the J gene TRBJ1-1, with 7 nucleotides matching TRBD1. With V trimmed by 6 bases and J by 7 bases, 5 bases remained unmatched. The CDR3 has 12 amino acids. Germline CDR1 and CDR2: SNHLY and FYNNEI. The CDR3: CASRGQAFEAFF. CDR3 in DNA: TGTGCCAGCAGAGGACAGGCGTTTGAAGCTTTCTTT.

V gene TRBV5-1 combines with J gene TRBJ2-7, with 9 bases identical to TRBD1. V lost 1 base and J lost 2; bases outside the gene matches: 4. CDR1 SGHRS and CDR2 YFSETQ come from the germline V gene. CDR3 length equals 15 residues. The CDR3 DNA is TGCGCCAGCAGCTTGTTTGGACAGGGGACCTACGAGCAGTACTTC. Residues: CASSLFGQGTYEQYF.

The chain links TRBV6-5 to TRBJ1-6; 8 nucleotides line up with TRBD1. Germline assignment: CDR1 MNHEY and CDR2 SVGAGI. The CDR3 has 15 residues. The ends lost 5 bases at V and 9 bases at J; junction bases unmatched: 9. CDR3 residues: CASSTGQGWLSPLHF. CDR3 nucleotides: TGTGCCAGCAGTACTGGACAGGGTTGGCTTTCACCCCTCCACTTT.

The genes are TRBV19 and TRBJ2-7; 7 bases match TRBD1. V lost 5 bases, J lost 5 bases, and 9 bases stayed unmatched. There are 14 residues in the CDR3. CDR1 LNHDA and CDR2 SQIVND come from the germline V gene (reference sequence). CDR3 region: CASSVQGTGHEQYF. CDR3 DNA sequence: TGTGCCAGTAGTGTACAGGGGACCGGGCACGAGCAGTACTTC.

The genes are TRBV7-8 and TRBJ1-1, with 8 bases aligning to TRBD1. The J segment lost 6 bases and the V segment lost 4 bases, leaving 7 bases of the junction unmatched. This CDR3 contains 14 residues. Germline loops: CDR1 SGHVS, CDR2 FQNEAQ. The CDR3 DNA follows: TGTGCCAGCAGCTCCGGACAGGGATTTGCTGAAGCTTTCTTT. It translates to CASSSGQGFAEAFF.

The V gene is TRBV10-1, the J gene TRBJ1-1, with TRBD1 as a possible D gene (5 bases). V lost 0 bases and J 2 bases, leaving 16 bases between the germline ends. Germline lookup yields CDR1 WNHNN and CDR2 SYGVQD (reference sequence). The CDR3 totals 17 residues. Here the CDR3 reads CASSESRGGRNNTEAFF. The CDR3 DNA is TGCGCCAGCAGTGAGTCGAGGGGAGGCAGAAATAACACTGAAGCTTTCTTT.